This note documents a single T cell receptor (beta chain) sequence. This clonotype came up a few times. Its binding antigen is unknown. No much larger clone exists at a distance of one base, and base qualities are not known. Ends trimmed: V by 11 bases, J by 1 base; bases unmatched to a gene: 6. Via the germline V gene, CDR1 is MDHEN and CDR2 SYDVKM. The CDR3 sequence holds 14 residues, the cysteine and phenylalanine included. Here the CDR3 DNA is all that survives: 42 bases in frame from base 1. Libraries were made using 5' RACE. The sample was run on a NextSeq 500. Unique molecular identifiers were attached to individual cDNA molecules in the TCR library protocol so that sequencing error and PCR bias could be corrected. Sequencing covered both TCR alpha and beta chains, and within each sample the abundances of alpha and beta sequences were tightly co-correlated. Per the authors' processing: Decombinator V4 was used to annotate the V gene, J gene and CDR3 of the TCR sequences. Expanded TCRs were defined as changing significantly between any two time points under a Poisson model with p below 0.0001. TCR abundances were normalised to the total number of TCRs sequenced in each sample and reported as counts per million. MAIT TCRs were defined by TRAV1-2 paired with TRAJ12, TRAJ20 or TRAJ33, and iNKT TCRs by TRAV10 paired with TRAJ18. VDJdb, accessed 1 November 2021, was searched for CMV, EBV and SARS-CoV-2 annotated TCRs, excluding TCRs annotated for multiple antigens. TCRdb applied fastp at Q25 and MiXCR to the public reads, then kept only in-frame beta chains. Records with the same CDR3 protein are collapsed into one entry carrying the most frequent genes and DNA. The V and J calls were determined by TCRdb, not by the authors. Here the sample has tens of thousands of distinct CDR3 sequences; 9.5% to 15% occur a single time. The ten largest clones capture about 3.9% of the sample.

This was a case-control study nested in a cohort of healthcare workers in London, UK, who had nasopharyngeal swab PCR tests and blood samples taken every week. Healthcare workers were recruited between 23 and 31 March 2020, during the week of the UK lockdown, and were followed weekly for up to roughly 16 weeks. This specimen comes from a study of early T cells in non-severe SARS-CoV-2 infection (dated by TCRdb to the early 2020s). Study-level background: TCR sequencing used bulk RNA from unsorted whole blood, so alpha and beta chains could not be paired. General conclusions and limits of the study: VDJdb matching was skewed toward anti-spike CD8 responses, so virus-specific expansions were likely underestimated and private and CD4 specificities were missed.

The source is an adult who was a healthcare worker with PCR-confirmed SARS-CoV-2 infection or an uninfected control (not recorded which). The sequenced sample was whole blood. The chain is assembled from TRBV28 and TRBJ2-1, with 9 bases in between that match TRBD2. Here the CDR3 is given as CASGTSGSYNEQFF. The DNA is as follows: TGTGCCTCCGGCACTAGCGGGTCCTACAATGAGCAGTTCTTC.